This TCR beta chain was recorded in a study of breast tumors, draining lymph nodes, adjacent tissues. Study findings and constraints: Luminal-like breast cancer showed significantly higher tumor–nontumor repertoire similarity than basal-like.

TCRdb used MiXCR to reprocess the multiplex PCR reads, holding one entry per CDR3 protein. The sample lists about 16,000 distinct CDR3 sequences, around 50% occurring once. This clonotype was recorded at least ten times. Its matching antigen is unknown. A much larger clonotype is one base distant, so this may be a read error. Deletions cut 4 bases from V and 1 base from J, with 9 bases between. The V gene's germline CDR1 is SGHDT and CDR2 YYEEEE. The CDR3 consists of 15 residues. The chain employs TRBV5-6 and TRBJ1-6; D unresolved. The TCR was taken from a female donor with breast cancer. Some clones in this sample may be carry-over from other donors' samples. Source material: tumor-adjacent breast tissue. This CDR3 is CASSHRGSYNSPLHF. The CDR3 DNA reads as TGTGCCAGCAGCCACCGGGGATCCTATAATTCACCCCTCCACTTT.